This T cell receptor (beta chain) was profiled in a study of OX40 agonist ivuxolimab in advanced cancers. Deletions cut 5 bases from V and 5 bases from J, with 10 bases between. Germline loops: CDR1 PRHDT, CDR2 FYEKMQ (reference sequence). The CDR3 spans 13 residues. For this clone: The antigen is not known.

Assay: immunoSEQ multiplex PCR; the TCRdb copy retains only in-frame clones and omits some. The sample holds tens of thousands of clones, roughly 90% seen once. Findings and caveats of the study: There were also nonresponders showing low normalized T-cell clonal expansion.

The TCR comes from an adult with an advanced solid tumor such as melanoma, head and neck, liver or kidney cancer. The specimen was CD4+ or CD8+ T cells sorted from blood, collected in a trial of the OX40 agonist ivuxolimab. The chain couples TRBV13 to TRBJ1-5; D perhaps matches TRBD1 (5 bases). CDR3 sequence: CASSQTGDQPQHF. CDR3 nucleotide sequence: TGTGCCAGCAGCCAAACGGGGGATCAGCCCCAGCATTTT.